The sequence of this TCR beta chain was determined in a study of PD-1 blockade in classical Hodgkin lymphoma. All trial patients relapsed after autologous stem cell transplantation. Thawed PBMCs underwent magnetic negative selection to yield purified CD4+ T cells. Losses at the gene ends were 5 bases for V and 2 bases for J; bases not matched to a gene: 9. The CDR3 sequence is 17 residues long. Germline V gives CDR1 SEHNR, CDR2 FQNEAQ (reference sequence). Using immunoSEQ multiplex PCR, the repertoire was profiled, and TCRdb retains in-frame clones only, with some absent. The table shows 15,000 to 20,000 clones, with just under 85% occurring only once.

The source of this sequence is a human donor with classical Hodgkin lymphoma. V gene TRBV7-9 combines with J gene TRBJ1-2, with 12 bases lining up with TRBD1. This specimen consisted of CD4+ T cells from blood, obtained at baseline. For the CDR3, the DNA is TGTGCCAGCAGCACCCCCGGGACAGGGGGCGCGAACTATGGCTACACCTTC. Amino acids: CASSTPGTGGANYGYTF.